The TCR beta chain under discussion was sequenced for a study of shared clonotypes between healthy human individuals (dated by TCRdb to 2020 to 2022). Background on the whole study: The cohort comprised two women and a few men aged 18 to 49 years. Libraries were prepared and TCR repertoires were sequenced by different laboratories using diverse techniques, in order to increase sequencing depth and limit assay-specific biases. To estimate repertoire size and how much clonotypes are shared between individuals, the study performed deep sequencing of blood TCR repertoires from roughly five healthy adults. Per donor, three plates each were used for CD4 naive and CD4 memory, two for CD8 naive, and one for CD8 memory. Each donor's leukapheresis produced roughly between about 0.85 and 10 billion PBMCs.

Using the deep immunoSEQ assay, multiplex PCR amplified TCR CDR3 regions from genomic DNA. For each cell subset, the extracted genomic DNA was distributed evenly across all wells of several immunoSEQ 96-well plates, and each plate served as one replicate. For sorted subsets, about 200 ng genomic DNA, equal to 25,000 to 35,000 T cell genomes, was loaded into each replicate PCR. Purified libraries were quantified with a Qubit 3.0 fluorometer, sized on a Bioanalyzer 2100, and re-quantified with the KAPA Library Quantification kit. A separate single-read 150-cycle Illumina NextSeq 550 flow cell was used to sequence each immunoSEQ 96-well plate. Per the source publication's procedure: The immunoSEQ output contained only junctional sequences without quality scores, so filtering could not match that applied to full-length reads. To assign V/J genes and CDR3, sequences were annotated using PyIR, a Python wrapper for IgBLAST v1.9, with IMGT germline references. Reads were removed for weak V/J assignments (E-value above 1e-6), missing CDR3, stop codons, out-of-frame junctions, or ambiguous translated residues. V3J clonotypes were defined as sequences sharing the same inferred V gene, J gene, and CDR3 amino acid sequence. To compute the percentage overlap between repertoires, the number of shared unique clonotypes was divided by the size of the smaller repertoire. RTK rarefaction, the Chao1 estimator, and Recon v2.1 estimates of unobserved clonotypes were used to assess repertoire richness. OLGA was used to compute generation probabilities for all TCRbeta clonotypes that the gDNA method yielded from a few donors. TCRdb re-hosts the immuneACCESS table, in-frame sequences only. Its copies lack some clones; in the studies checked, an unresolved V gene accounts for under half of them, and the cause for the rest is not known. From that table come the V and J calls and clone size; the DNA was used to work out D and trimming. For this sample there are 180,000 or so clones; 80% to 95% appear just once. The leading ten clones occupy more than 0.065% of the sample.

Donors were healthy HIV-negative adults with no recently reported acute infections or vaccinations. Every donor was a Caucasian adult residing in Nashville, Tennessee, USA. CD4+ T cells were enriched through magnetic negative selection, after which naive cells were positively selected on CD45RA and the remaining negative fraction served as the memory subset. Blood was collected by leukapheresis, and PBMCs were isolated by Ficoll-Histopaque density gradient centrifugation and then cryopreserved in liquid nitrogen vapor phase. Analytical flow cytometry was used to check the purity and quantity of every magnetically sorted T cell population. From each sorted fraction, genomic DNA was isolated and quantified by UV absorbance on a Nanodrop 2000c. This clone was recorded once. Its antigen remains undetermined. The sample holds no much larger clone one base away, and base qualities are not on file. The investigation overall reported the following: Incomplete sequencing was indicated by rarefaction of sorted-subset datasets, despite the large sequencing depth. Because the study included only a small number of donors, the genetic and exposure-history diversity represented was limited. Across a handful of donors, around 5% of naive CD4, 3% to 3.5% of naive CD8, about 2% of memory CD4, and roughly 0.41% of memory CD8 clonotypes were shared. Sampling was limited to blood, and TCR repertoires in tissue likely differ from TCR repertoires in blood. Compared with non-shared clonotypes, the clonotypes found in all four sorted-subset donors had higher generation probabilities. Based on pairwise subsampling, the degree of clonotype sharing among donors was expected to be affected by sequencing depth. Larger estimated clonotype richness was generally found for naive subsets than for memory subsets.

The germline V gene supplies CDR1 MDHEN and CDR2 SYDVKM. Between the V and J ends, shortened by 4 bases and 3 bases respectively, the junction contains 10 bases. The CDR3, from cysteine to phenylalanine, totals 13 residues. Just CDR3 DNA is preserved here, 39 bases in frame from base 1. The sample comprised naive CD4+ T cells sorted from blood. Explained via the paper, the cell subset or site label denotes: CD45RA+ positively selected. This receptor was identified in a woman aged 25 to 39 in good health. The chain uses TRBV28 and TRBJ2-7; no D gene is confidently identified. The DNA is as follows: TGTGCCAGCAGTTCTGACATGGGCTACGAGCAGTACTTC. It translates to CASSSDMGYEQYF.